These T cell receptor beta chains were read from a single sample in a study of cytomegalovirus exposure and HLA in healthy donors. Clones were read by immunoSEQ multiplex PCR, and TCRdb kept only the in-frame ones, dropping some. The sample holds around 160,000 clones, approximately 70% seen once. Material: PBMCs. These receptors were taken from a woman between 18 and 29 years old in good health and CMV-seronegative. Each CDR3 is given without its conserved first and last residue. D genes are given only for firm matches.

ASSRGGTEAF TRBV9 .
ASSVGTSGTYEQY TRBV9 TRBD2
ASSSPSGHNEQF TRBV11-3 .
ASSTRLAGSTDTQY TRBV9 TRBD2
ASTRDRGSTGELF TRBV5-1 TRBD1
ASSFQMYQETQY TRBV5-1 .
ASSLTGRGGREKLF TRBV5-6 .
SVESAGGASWTQY TRBV29-1 TRBD1
ASSHGTLYNEQF TRBV11-3 .
ASIPRGDGELF TRBV13 TRBD2
ASSSGGTSGSNEQF TRBV7-2 TRBD2
ASSSSKGQNFYGYT TRBV5-6 .
ASSLRQGVLETQY TRBV27 TRBD1
ASSVLMGQAQY TRBV5-1 TRBD1
SAFSGGVGTDTQY TRBV7-9 TRBD2
ASSQDETGGDYGYT TRBV4-1 TRBD1
ASSHPGLSTGELF TRBV4-3 .
ASSSTGGPPNTGELF TRBV5-1 TRBD1
ASSQDWAYTDTQY TRBV4-2 .
SANRRPQH TRBV20-1 .
ASSWGDTDTQY TRBV7-2 .
SANVAETQY TRBV20-1 .
ASSQGRRGPTDTQY TRBV4-3 .
ASSERPIAGWETQY TRBV10-1 TRBD2
ASSLARWGASYNEQF TRBV11-3 .
ASSFPPEQADGYT TRBV28 .
ASRPRASGNTIY TRBV19 .
ASSLAGGLNTEAF TRBV7-2 TRBD1
ASSRPGQVPGAF TRBV7-2 TRBD1
ASSLVGQGGETQY TRBV7-9 .
ASRGVGVSYEQY TRBV27 .